This TCR beta chain was observed in a study of blood T cell repertoires in COVID-19 (dated by TCRdb to 2019 to 2021). Regarding the complete study: The collaborator samples originated in the United States, Italy and Spain and spanned the acute and convalescent phases of COVID-19. The samples were drawn from two sources: the first 160 participants of the ongoing ImmuneRACE study, and 1,254 subjects contributed by 6 global collaborators. The prospective study material was composed of cDNA or gDNA derived from T cells, B-cell-depleted T cells, or PBMCs. The dataset comprised deeply sampled blood TCRbeta repertoires from subjects exposed to, actively infected with, or recovered from COVID-19. Where available, HLA class I and class II types were obtained from metadata supplied by the sample provider rather than from assay-based typing. The repertoires were released in a freely available public database meant as a resource for research on the immune response to SARS-CoV-2. Sample metadata almost always included a de-identified subject ID, COVID-19 status, age in years and sex. Summary of the overall study and its limitations: The amount of clinical and demographic metadata varied by source and participant and was provided uncurated.

The immunoSEQ Assay, a bias-controlled multiplex PCR, was used to amplify TCRbeta CDR3 regions from genomic DNA. The paper's data handling went like this. Within the assay, amplification of reference gene primers was used to estimate how many nucleated cells each sample contained. Sequence reads were collapsed and filtered to measure the absolute abundance of every unique TCRbeta CDR3 rearrangement. For each sample, productive Simpson clonality was calculated as the square root of Simpson's diversity index over productive rearrangements. Held by TCRdb, this immuneACCESS table contains in-frame sequences only and omits some clones. Under half of the omission traces to an unresolved V gene where checked; the cause of the rest is unknown. V, J and clone size derive from that table, while D and trimming were established from the DNA sequence. This sample lists about 160,000 clones; approximately 80% were detected once. The ten top clones hold nearly 8% of the sample.

Participants in the prospective study were enrolled through a virtual design, were aged about 18 to 90 years, and lived in 24 United States geographic areas. In the prospective study, participants were assigned to cohorts based on the clinical history participants reported in a screening survey and a study questionnaire. Recovered participants in ImmuneRACE Cohort 3 were defined by two consecutive negative NP/OP PCR tests, clearance by a healthcare professional, or resolution of symptoms. In the prospective study, mobile phlebotomists collected whole blood, serum and a nasopharyngeal or oropharyngeal swab from each participant. Prospective study participants could optionally give additional blood draws and questionnaires over an approximately two-month period. Prospective study blood samples were shipped either frozen or at room temperature before DNA extraction. In regard to this clone: Its specific antigen is unknown. Per-nucleotide qualities are absent, and no much larger clonotype sits a single base away.

This receptor was taken from a woman in her forties or fifties who had recovered from COVID-19. Sequenced input: PBMCs or T cells enriched from blood (not recorded which).

The DNA sequence reads TGTGCCAGCAGTTTAGACTTAACTTATCAGCCCCAGCATTTT. Its coded protein is CASSLDLTYQPQHF. In this chain, TRBV28 is recombined with TRBJ1-5, with the D gene not confidently named. V and J are truncated by 2 bases and 5 bases respectively, leaving an intervening sequence of 10 bases. The germline V gene provides CDR1 MDHEN and CDR2 SYDVKM. Measured from the cysteine to the phenylalanine, the CDR3 is 14 residues long. Kept here is only the CDR3 DNA, which spans 42 bases and is read in frame from base 1.